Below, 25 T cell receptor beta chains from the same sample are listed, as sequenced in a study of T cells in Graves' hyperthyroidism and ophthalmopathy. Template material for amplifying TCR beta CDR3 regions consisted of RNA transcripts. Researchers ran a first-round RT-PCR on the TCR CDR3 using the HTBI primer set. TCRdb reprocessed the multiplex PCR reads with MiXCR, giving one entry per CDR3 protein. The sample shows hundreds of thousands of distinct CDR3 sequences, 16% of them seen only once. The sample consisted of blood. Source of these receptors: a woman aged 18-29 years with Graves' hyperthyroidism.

CDR3 DNA sequence: TGTGCCAGCAGTGAATCCCTTGCAGGGCTGTACGAGCAGTACTTC. It translates to CASSESLAGLYEQYF. The chain carries TRBV25-1 and TRBJ2-7, with D perhaps TRBD1 (5 bases). V was pared by 1 base and J by 4 bases, with 14 bases between. The CDR3 is 15 residues long. Germline values: CDR1 MGHDK, CDR2 SYGVNS.

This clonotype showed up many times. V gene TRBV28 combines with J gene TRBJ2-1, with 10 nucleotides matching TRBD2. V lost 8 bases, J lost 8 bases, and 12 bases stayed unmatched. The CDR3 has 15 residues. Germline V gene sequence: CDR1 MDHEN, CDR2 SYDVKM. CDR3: CASPSGTSVGDEQFF. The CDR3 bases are TGTGCCAGCCCATCCGGGACTAGCGTAGGCGATGAGCAGTTCTTC.

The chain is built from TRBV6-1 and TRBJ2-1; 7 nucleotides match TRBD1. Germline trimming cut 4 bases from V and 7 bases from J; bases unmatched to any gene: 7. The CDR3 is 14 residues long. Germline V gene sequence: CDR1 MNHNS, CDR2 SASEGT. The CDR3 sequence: CASSVEGAGNEQFF. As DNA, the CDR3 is TGTGCCAGCAGTGTCGAGGGGGCAGGGAATGAGCAGTTCTTC.

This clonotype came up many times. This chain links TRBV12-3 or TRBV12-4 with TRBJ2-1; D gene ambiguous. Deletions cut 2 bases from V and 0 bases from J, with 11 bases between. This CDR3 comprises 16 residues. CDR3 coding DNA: TGTGCCAGCAGTTTATATTTCATGAGCTCCTACAATGAGCAGTTCTTC. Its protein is CASSLYFMSSYNEQFF.

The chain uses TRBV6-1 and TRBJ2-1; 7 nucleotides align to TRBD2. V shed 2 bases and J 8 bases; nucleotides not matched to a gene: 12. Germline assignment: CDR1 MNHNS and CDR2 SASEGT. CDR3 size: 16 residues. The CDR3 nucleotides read TGTGCCAGCAGTGAAAGGAGCGGGACCTACCGGGATGAGCAGTTCTTC. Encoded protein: CASSERSGTYRDEQFF.

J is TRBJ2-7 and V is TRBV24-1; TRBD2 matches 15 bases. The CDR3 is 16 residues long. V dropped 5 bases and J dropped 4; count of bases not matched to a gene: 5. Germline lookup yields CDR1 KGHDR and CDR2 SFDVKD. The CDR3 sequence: CATSAEGLAGGYEQYF. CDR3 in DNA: TGTGCCACCAGTGCCGAGGGACTAGCGGGAGGATACGAGCAGTACTTC.

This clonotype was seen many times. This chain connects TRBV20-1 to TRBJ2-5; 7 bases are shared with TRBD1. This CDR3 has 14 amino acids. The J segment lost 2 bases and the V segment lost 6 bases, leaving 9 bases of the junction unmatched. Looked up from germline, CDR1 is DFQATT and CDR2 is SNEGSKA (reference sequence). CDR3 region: CSAGGQVLQETQYF. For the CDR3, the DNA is TGCAGTGCAGGAGGACAGGTCTTACAAGAGACCCAGTACTTC.

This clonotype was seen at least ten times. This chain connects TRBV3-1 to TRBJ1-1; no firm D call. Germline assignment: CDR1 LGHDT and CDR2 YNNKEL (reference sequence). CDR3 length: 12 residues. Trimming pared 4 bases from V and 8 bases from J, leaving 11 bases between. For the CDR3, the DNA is TGTGCCAGCAGCCGAGGACCGGAAGAAGCTTTCTTT. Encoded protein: CASSRGPEEAFF.

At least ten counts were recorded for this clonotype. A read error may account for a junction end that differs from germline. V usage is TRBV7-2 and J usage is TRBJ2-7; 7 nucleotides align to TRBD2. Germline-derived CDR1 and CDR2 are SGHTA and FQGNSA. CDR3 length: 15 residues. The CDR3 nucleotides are TGTGCCAGCAGTTTAGTGGGAGGGAGCTCCTACGAGCAGTACTTC. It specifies CASSLVGGSSYEQYF.

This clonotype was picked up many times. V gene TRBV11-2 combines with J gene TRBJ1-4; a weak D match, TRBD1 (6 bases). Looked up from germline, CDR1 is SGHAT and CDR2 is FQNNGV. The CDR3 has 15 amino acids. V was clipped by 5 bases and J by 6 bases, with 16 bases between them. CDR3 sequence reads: CASSRGVTGDEKLFF. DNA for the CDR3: TGTGCCAGCAGCCGGGGGGTGACAGGTGATGAAAAACTGTTTTTT.

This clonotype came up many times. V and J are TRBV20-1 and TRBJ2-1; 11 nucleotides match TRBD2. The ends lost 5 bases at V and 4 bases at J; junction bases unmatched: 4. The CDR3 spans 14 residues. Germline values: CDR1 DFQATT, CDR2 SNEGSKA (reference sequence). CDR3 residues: CSADLAGGYNEQFF. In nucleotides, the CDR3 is TGCAGTGCTGATCTAGCGGGAGGTTACAATGAGCAGTTCTTC.

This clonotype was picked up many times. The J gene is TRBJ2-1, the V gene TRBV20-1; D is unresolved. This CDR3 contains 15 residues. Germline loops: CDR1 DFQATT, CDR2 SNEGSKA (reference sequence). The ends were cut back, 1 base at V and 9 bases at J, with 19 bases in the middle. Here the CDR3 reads CSARAAPADMGEQFF. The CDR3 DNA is TGCAGTGCTAGAGCCGCGCCGGCCGATATGGGTGAGCAGTTCTTC.

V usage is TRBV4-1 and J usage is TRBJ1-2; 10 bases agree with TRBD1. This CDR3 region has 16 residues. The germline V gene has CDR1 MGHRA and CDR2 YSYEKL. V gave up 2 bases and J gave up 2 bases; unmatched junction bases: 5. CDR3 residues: CASSQTTGGENYGYTF. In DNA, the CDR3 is TGCGCCAGCAGCCAAACGACAGGGGGCGAGAACTATGGCTACACCTTC.

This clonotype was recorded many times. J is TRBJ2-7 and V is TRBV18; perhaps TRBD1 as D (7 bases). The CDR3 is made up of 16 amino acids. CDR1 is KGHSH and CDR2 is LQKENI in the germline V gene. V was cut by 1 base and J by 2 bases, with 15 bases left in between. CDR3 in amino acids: CASSPQRQGGTYEQYF. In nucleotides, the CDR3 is TGTGCCAGCTCACCACAGCGGCAGGGGGGAACCTACGAGCAGTACTTC.

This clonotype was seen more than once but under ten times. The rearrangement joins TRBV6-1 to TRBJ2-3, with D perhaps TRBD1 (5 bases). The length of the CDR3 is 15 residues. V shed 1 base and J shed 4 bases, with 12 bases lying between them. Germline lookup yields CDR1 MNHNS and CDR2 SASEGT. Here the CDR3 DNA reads TGTGCCAGCAGTGAAGTCTTGCAGGGTGCAGATACGCAGTATTTT. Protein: CASSEVLQGADTQYF.

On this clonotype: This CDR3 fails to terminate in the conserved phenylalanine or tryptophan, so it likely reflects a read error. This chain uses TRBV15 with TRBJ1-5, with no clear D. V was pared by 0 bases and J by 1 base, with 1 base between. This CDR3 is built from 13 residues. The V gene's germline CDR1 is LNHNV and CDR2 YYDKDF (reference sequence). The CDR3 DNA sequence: TGTGCCACCAGCAGAGAAAGCAATCAGCCCCAGCATATT. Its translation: CATSRESNQPQHI.

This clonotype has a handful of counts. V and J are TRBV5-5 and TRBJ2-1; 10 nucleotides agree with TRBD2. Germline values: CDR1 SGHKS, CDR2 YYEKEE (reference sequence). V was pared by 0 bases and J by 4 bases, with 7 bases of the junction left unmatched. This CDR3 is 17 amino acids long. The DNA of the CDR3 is TGTGCCAGCAGCTTGGAGGCCTCTAGCGGGAGTTACAATGAGCAGTTCTTC. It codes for CASSLEASSGSYNEQFF.

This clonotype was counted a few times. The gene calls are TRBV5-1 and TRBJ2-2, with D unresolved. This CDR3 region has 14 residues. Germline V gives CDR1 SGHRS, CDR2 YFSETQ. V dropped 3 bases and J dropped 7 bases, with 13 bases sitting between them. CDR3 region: CASSSYRPDGELFF. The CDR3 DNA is TGCGCCAGCAGCTCTTACCGACCGGACGGGGAGCTGTTTTTT.

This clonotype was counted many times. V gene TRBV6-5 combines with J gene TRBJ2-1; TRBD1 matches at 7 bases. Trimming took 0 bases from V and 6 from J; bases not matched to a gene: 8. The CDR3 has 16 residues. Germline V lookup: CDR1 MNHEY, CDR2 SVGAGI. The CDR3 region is CASSYSIRQGGNEQFF. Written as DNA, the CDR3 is TGTGCCAGCAGTTACTCGATACGACAGGGCGGCAATGAGCAGTTCTTC.

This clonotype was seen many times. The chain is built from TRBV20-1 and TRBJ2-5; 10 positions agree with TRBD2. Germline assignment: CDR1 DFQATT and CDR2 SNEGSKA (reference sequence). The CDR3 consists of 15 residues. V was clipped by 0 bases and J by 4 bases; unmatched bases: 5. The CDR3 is CSARDSGGAGETQYF. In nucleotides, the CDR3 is TGCAGTGCTAGAGACAGCGGGGGGGCAGGAGAGACCCAGTACTTC.

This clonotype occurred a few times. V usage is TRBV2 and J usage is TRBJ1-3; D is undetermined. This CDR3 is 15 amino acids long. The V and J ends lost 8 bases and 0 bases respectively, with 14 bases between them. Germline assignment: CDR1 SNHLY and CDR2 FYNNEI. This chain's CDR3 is CASGREGSSGNTIYF. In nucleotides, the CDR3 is TGTGCCAGCGGGCGGGAAGGTTCCTCTGGAAACACCATATATTTT.

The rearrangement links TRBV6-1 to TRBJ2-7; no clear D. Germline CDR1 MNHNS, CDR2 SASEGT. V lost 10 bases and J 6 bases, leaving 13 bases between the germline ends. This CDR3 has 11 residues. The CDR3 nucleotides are TGTGCCACCGCTAGGGTGTCCGAGCAGTACTTC. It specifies CATARVSEQYF.

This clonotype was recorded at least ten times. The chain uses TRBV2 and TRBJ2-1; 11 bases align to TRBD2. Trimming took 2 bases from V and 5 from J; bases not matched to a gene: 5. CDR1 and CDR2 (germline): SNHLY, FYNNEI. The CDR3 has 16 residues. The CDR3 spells CASSEPGLAANNEQFF. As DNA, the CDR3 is TGTGCCAGCAGTGAACCGGGACTAGCGGCAAACAATGAGCAGTTCTTC.

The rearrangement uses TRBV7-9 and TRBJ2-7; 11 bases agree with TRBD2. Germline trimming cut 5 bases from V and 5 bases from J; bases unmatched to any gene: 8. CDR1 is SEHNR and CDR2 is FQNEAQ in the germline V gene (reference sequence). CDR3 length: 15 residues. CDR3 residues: CASSKGLAGPHEQYF. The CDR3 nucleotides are TGTGCCAGCAGCAAAGGACTAGCGGGTCCCCACGAGCAGTACTTC.

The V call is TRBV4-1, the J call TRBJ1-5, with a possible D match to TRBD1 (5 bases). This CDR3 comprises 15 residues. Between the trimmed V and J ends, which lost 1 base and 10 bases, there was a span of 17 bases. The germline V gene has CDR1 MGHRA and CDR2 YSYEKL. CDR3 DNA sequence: TGCGCCAGCAGCCAAGCGAATCAACCTGGGGGACCCCAGCATTTT. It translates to CASSQANQPGGPQHF.